The following is a T cell receptor beta chain sequence with its context. Antigen specificity is unknown. The data were obtained in a study of T cell responses to AZD1222 COVID-19 vaccine. Overall study findings and caveats: Nearly half of spike-specific TCRs reportedly target unmutated variant regions. Baseline serology detected seropositivity in only five or six AZD1222 recipients. There were repertoire samples only from the period after the peak T cell response.

The germline V gene has CDR1 SGHTA and CDR2 FQGTGA. The CDR3 contains 13 residues. V shed 5 bases and J shed 6 bases, with 13 bases lying between them. Produced via immunoSEQ multiplex PCR; TCRdb's table is partial and in-frame only. The table has more than 150,000 clones, less than 90% seen once. The source material was peripheral blood, sampled after recovery from COVID-19. The TCR comes from an adult who had recovered from COVID-19. The genes are TRBV7-3 and TRBJ1-1, with D unresolved. The CDR3 region is CASSPGGLAEAFF. The DNA for the CDR3 is TGTGCCAGCAGCCCCGGAGGGTTGGCTGAAGCTTTCTTT.